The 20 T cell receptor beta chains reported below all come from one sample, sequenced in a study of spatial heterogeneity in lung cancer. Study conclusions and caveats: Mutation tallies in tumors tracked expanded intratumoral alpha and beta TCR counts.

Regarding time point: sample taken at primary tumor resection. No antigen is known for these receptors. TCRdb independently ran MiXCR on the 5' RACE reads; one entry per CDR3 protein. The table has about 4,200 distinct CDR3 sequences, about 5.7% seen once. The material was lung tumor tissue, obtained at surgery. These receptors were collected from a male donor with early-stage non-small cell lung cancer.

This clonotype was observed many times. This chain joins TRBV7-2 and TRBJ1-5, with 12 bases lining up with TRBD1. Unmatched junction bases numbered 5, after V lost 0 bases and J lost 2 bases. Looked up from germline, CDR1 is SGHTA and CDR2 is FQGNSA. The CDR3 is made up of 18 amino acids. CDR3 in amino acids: CASSLAGTGGFRNQPQHF. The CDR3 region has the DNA TGTGCCAGCAGCTTAGCGGGGACAGGGGGCTTTCGCAATCAGCCCCAGCATTTT. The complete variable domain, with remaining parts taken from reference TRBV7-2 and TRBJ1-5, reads GAGVSQSPSNKVTEKGKDVELRCDPISGHTALYWYRQSLGQGLEFLIYFQGNSAPDKSGLPSDRFSAERTGGSVSTLTIQRTQQEDSAVYLCASSLAGTGGFRNQPQHFGDGTRLSIL.

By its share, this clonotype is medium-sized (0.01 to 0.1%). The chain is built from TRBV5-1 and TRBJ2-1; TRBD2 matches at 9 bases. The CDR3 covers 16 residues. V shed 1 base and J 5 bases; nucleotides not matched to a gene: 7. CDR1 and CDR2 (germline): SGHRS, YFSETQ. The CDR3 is CASSLTALAGNNEQFF. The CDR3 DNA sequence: TGCGCCAGCAGCTTGACAGCGCTAGCGGGGAACAATGAGCAGTTCTTC.

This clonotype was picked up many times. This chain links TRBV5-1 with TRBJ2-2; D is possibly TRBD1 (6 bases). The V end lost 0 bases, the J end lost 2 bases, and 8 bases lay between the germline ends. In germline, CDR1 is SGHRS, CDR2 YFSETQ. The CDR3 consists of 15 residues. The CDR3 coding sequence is TGCGCCAGCAGCTTGGTACAGGGAAACACCGGGGAGCTGTTTTTT. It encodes CASSLVQGNTGELFF.

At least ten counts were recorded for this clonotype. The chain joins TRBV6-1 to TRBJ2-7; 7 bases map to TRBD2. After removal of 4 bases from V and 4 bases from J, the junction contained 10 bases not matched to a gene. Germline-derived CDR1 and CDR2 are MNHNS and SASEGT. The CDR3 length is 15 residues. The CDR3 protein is CASSVIAGGSYEQYF. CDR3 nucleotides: TGTGCCAGCAGTGTGATAGCCGGGGGGAGTTACGAGCAGTACTTC.

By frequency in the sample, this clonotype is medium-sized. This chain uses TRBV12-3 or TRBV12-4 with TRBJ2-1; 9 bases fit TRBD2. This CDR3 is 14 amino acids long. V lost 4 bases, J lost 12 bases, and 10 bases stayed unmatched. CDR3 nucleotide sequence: TGTGCCAGCAGTTCAAGCGGGAGGAAAGTTGGGCAGTTCTTC. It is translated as CASSSSGRKVGQFF.

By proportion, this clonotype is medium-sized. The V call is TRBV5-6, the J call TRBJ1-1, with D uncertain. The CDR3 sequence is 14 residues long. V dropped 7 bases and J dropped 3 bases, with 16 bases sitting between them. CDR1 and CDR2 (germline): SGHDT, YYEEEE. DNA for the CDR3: TGTGCCAGCTCCCCCCCGCGGGTAGACACTGAAGCTTTCTTT. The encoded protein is CASSPPRVDTEAFF.

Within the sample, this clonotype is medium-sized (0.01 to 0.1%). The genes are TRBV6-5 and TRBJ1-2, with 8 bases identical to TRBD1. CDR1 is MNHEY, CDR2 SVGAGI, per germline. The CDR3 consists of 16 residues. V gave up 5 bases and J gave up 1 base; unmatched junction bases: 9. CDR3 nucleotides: TGTGCCAGCAGTCCTCAGACAGGGGCGGGTAACTATGGCTACACCTTC. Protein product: CASSPQTGAGNYGYTF.

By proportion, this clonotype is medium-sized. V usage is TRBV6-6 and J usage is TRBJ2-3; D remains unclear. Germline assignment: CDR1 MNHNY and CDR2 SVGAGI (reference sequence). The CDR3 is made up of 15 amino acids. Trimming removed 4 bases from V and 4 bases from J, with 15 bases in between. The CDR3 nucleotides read TGTGCCAGCAGTTCCCTCGGAAAGCCCGCAGATACGCAGTATTTT. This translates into CASSSLGKPADTQYF.

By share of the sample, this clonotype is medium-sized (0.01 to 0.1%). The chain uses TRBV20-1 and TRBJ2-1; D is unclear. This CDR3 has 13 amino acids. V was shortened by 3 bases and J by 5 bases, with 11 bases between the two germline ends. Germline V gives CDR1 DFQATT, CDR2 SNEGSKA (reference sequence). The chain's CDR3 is CSASKTEDNEQFF. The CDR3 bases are TGCAGTGCTAGCAAAACAGAAGACAATGAGCAGTTCTTC.

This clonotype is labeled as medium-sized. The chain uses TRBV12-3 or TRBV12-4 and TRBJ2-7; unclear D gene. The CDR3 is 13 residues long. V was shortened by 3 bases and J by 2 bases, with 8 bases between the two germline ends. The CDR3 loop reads CASSLSQAYEQYF. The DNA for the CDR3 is TGTGCCAGCAGTTTGAGTCAGGCCTACGAGCAGTACTTC.

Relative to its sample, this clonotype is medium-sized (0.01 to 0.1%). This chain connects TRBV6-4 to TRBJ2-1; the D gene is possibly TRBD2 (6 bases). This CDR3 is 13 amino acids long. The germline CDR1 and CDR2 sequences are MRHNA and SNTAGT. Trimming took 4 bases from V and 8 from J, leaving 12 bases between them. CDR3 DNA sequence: TGTGCCAGCAGTGTCGGGGAGGCTGATGAGCAGTTCTTC. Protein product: CASSVGEADEQFF.

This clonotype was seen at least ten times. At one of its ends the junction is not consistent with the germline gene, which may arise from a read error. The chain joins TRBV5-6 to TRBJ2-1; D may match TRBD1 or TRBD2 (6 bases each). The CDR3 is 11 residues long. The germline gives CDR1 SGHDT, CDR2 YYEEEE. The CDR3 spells CASSTRGRLLF. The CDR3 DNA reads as TGTGCCAGCAGCACCCGGGGGCGACTACTCTTC.

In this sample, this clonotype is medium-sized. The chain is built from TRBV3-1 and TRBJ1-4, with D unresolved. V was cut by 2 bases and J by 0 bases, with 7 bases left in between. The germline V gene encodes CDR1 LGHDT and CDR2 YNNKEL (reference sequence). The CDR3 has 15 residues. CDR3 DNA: TGTGCCAGCAGCCAAAAGAGATCAACTAATGAAAAACTGTTTTTT. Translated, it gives CASSQKRSTNEKLFF.

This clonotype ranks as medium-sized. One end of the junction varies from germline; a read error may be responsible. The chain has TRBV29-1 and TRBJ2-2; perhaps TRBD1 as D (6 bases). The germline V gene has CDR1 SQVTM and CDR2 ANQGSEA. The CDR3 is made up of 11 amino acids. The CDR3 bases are TGCAGCGTCGCGATTGAGGGGGTGCTGTTTTTT. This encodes CSVAIEGVLFF.

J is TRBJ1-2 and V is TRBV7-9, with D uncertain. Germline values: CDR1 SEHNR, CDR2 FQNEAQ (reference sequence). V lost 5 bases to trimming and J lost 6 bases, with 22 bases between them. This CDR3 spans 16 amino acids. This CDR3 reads CASSRDLLGPKDGYTF. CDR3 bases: TGTGCCAGCAGCAGAGACCTACTCGGGCCTAAAGATGGCTACACCTTC.

The CDR3 DNA is TGTGCCAGCAGCCGCCGGACTGAATTCTCCTACGAGCAGTACTTC. This encodes CASSRRTEFSYEQYF. The chain has TRBV7-8 and TRBJ2-7; maybe TRBD2 (5 bases). CDR3 length: 15 residues. V gave up 5 bases and J gave up 0 bases, with 14 bases separating them. Germline CDR1 reads SGHVS; CDR2 reads FQNEAQ.

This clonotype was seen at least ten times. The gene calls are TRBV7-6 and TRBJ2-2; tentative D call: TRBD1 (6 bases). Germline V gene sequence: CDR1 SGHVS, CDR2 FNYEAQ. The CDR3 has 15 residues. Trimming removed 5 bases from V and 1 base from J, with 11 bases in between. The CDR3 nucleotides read TGTGCCAGCAGCAGGGGGACGGTGAACACCGGGGAGCTGTTTTTT. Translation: CASSRGTVNTGELFF.

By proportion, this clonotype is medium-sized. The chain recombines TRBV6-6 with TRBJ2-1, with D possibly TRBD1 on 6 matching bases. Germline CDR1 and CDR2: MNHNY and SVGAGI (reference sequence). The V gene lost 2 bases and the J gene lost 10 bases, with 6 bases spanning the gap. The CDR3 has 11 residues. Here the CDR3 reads CASSYDREQFF. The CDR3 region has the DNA TGTGCCAGCAGTTACGACAGGGAGCAGTTCTTC.

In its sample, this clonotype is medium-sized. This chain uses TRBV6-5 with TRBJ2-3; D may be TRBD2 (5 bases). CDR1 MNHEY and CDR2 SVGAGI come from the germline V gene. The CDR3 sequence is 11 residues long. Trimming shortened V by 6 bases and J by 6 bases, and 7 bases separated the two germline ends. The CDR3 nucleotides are TGTGCCAGCAGAACGGGGGATACGCAGTATTTT. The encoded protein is CASRTGDTQYF.

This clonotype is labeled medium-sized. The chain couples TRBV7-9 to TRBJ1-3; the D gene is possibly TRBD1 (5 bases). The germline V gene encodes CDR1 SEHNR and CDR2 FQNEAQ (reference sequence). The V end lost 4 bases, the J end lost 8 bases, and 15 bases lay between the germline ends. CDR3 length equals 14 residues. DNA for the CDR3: TGTGCCAGCAGCTCGCGGGACGGTCAAGACACCATATATTTT. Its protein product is CASSSRDGQDTIYF.